This TCR beta chain was sequenced for a study of siplizumab effects on memory and regulatory T cells. This clone was seen a handful of times. Sequencing used immunoSEQ multiplex PCR; TCRdb keeps in-frame clones, though not all of them. This sample carries around 100,000 clones, more than 85% of them seen once, and the ten largest clones take about 0.15%. The CDR3 has 14 amino acids. Deletions cut 5 bases from V and 2 bases from J, with 12 bases between. Germline V lookup: CDR1 SEHNR, CDR2 FQNEAQ (reference sequence). The chain recombines TRBV7-9 with TRBJ1-2; TRBD1 is a possible D gene (5 bases). Sequencing used CD4+ T cells sorted from blood. The receptor comes from a human donor in good health. The CDR3 DNA follows: TGTGCCAGCAGCGGGCTGGACACCAACTATGGCTACACCTTC. This codes for CASSGLDTNYGYTF.